This TCR beta chain is drawn from a study of blood T cell repertoires in COVID-19. Looking at the study overall: There were acute and convalescent COVID-19 samples, and they came from the United States, Italy and Spain. Sources were T cells, B-cell-depleted T cells, or PBMCs; the material itself was cDNA or gDNA.

In the original analysis: Amplification from reference gene primers served as the basis for estimated nucleated cell counts. TCRdb keeps only in-frame clones here, not all; method: immunoSEQ multiplex PCR. D and trimming were read from the DNA, whereas the V and J calls and clone size are those reported in that table. The table has more than 120,000 clones, about four fifths seen once. A single count supports this clone. This CDR3 is 13 amino acids long. Germline CDR1 reads SGHRS; CDR2 reads YFSETQ. Between the trimmed V and J ends, which lost 7 bases and 7 bases, there was a span of 12 bases. The clonotype comes from a human donor in a cohort sampled during active COVID-19. The sequenced material came from peripheral blood. The chain joins TRBV5-1 to TRBJ1-6; D unclear. For the CDR3, the DNA is TGCGCCAGCTCCCGGGGTTCCAATTCACCCCTCCACTTT. Encoded protein: CASSRGSNSPLHF.